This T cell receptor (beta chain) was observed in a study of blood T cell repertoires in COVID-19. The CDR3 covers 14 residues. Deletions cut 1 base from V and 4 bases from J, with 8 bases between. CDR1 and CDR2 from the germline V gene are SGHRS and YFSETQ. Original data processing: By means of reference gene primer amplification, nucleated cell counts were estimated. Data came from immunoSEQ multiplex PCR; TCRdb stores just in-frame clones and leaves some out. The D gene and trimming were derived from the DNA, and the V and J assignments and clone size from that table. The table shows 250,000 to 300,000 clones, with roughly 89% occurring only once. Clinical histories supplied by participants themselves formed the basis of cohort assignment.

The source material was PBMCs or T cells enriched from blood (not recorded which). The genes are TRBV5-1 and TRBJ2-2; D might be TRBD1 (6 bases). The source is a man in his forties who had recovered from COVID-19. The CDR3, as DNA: TGCGCCAGCAGCTTGACAGGGCTCACCGGGGAGCTGTTTTTT. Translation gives CASSLTGLTGELFF.